The 29 T cell receptor beta chains listed next were all sequenced from one sample in a study of blood T cell repertoires in COVID-19. The repertoire was sequenced with immunoSEQ multiplex PCR; TCRdb's copy has only in-frame clones and lacks some. The sample lists 350,000 or so clones; around 83% were seen once. Source material: peripheral blood. These receptors all come from a man aged 30 to 45 with active or convalescent COVID-19.

J is TRBJ2-5 and V is TRBV6-5, with TRBD1 identical over 7 bases. V gave up 6 bases and J gave up 6 bases; unmatched junction bases: 7. The CDR3 extends over 13 amino acids. CDR1 and CDR2 from the germline V gene are MNHEY and SVGAGI. This CDR3 reads CASSRDSTKTQYF. The DNA for the CDR3 is TGTGCCAGCAGCCGGGACAGTACGAAGACCCAGTACTTC.

The rearrangement links TRBV24-1 to TRBJ2-1; D unresolved. The CDR3 runs to 13 residues. V was pared by 2 bases and J by 9 bases, with 10 bases between. CDR1 is KGHDR and CDR2 is SFDVKD in the germline V gene. The CDR3: CATSDSAVGEQFF. For the CDR3, the DNA is TGTGCCACCAGTGATTCTGCCGTCGGTGAGCAGTTCTTC.

The chain couples TRBV24-1 to TRBJ1-5, with 8 bases aligning to TRBD1. Germline assignment: CDR1 KGHDR and CDR2 SFDVKD. This CDR3 has 16 residues. V lost 2 bases and J lost 2; bases outside the gene matches: 4. CDR3 protein: CATSDSPGQGNQPQHF. The CDR3 nucleotides read TGTGCCACCAGTGATTCCCCGGGACAGGGCAATCAGCCCCAGCATTTT.

This chain joins TRBV28 and TRBJ1-1; tentative D call: TRBD1 (6 bases). The V gene's germline CDR1 is MDHEN and CDR2 SYDVKM. Trimming stripped 4 bases from V and 3 bases from J, with 9 bases between. The CDR3 length is 13 residues. CDR3 bases: TGTGCCAGCAGTTCCGACAGGTACACTGAAGCTTTCTTT. This codes for CASSSDRYTEAFF.

This clone was counted a few times. V is TRBV4-1 and J is TRBJ2-1; the match to TRBD2 covers 13 bases. The CDR3 extends over 17 amino acids. The trim removed 6 bases at V and 1 base at J, leaving 6 bases unmatched. Per germline, CDR1 MGHRA and CDR2 YSYEKL. The CDR3 protein is CASRLRLAGGSYNEQFF. Here the CDR3 DNA reads TGCGCCAGCAGGCTTCGACTAGCGGGAGGATCCTACAATGAGCAGTTCTTC.

The rearrangement uses TRBV27 and TRBJ2-1; D ambiguous. Trimming took off 3 bases at V and 9 bases at J, with 21 bases between the two ends. This CDR3 has 16 amino acids. Germline CDR1 is MNHEY and CDR2 is SMNVEV (reference sequence). For the CDR3, the DNA is TGTGCCAGCAGTTTGTCGCCTACCACCGTCAGGCTTGAGCAGTTCTTC. Residues: CASSLSPTTVRLEQFF.

This sequence joins TRBV5-4 and TRBJ1-1; D gene ambiguous. Germline V lookup: CDR1 SGHNT, CDR2 YYREEE (reference sequence). Trimming shortened V by 0 bases and J by 1 base, and 10 bases separated the two germline ends. The CDR3 sequence is 15 residues long. Here the CDR3 DNA reads TGTGCCAGCAGCTTGGTAGCCTCACCGAACACTGAAGCTTTCTTT. Residues: CASSLVASPNTEAFF.

The rearrangement joins TRBV19 to TRBJ2-4; D unresolved. Trimming left V 3 bases short and J 12 bases short, with 12 bases between. The CDR3 extends over 12 amino acids. Germline assignment: CDR1 LNHDA and CDR2 SQIVND (reference sequence). Here the CDR3 DNA reads TGTGCCAGTAGTATGTTGTTGTATCCTCAGTACTTC. It specifies CASSMLLYPQYF.

This clone was seen only once. V and J are TRBV15 and TRBJ1-6, with TRBD1 matching 7 bases. Looked up from germline, CDR1 is LNHNV and CDR2 is YYDKDF (reference sequence). The CDR3 is 16 amino acids. With V trimmed by 4 bases and J by 10 bases, 13 bases remained unmatched. CDR3 sequence (DNA): TGTGCCACCAGCAAAGCCAGACAGGGAGGTAGATCACCCCTCCACTTT. Amino acids: CATSKARQGGRSPLHF. Supplemented by reference TRBV15 and TRBJ1-6, the full variable domain reads DAMVIQNPRYQVTQFGKPVTLSCSQTLNHNVMYWYQQKSSQAPKLLFHYYDKDFNNEADTPDNFQSRRPNTSFCFLDIRSPGLGDTAMYLCATSKARQGGRSPLHFGNGTRLTVT.

This clone was recorded once. The chain is built from TRBV3-1 (or the pseudogene TRBV3-2) and TRBJ2-3; 7 bases are a match to TRBD2. The J segment lost 11 bases and the V segment lost 5 bases, leaving 7 bases of the junction unmatched. This CDR3 comprises 12 residues. The germline V gene has CDR1 LGHDT and CDR2 YNNKEL (reference sequence). The CDR3 DNA follows: TGTGCCAGCAGCTCCCGACTAGCCGAGCAGTATTTT. Translated: CASSSRLAEQYF.

For the CDR3, the DNA is TGTGCCAGCAGAGCGACAGGGAGGAGGACTGAAGCTTTCTTT. This codes for CASRATGRRTEAFF. The V gene is TRBV6-5, the J gene TRBJ1-1; 7 nucleotides align to TRBD1. The ends lost 6 bases at V and 5 bases at J; junction bases unmatched: 9. Germline CDR1 MNHEY, CDR2 SVGAGI. The CDR3 is 14 residues long.

As regards this clone: Other DNA sequences in the sample encode the same CDR3. The chain has TRBV30 and TRBJ1-3; D uncertain. The CDR3 is 12 residues long. The germline CDR1 and CDR2 sequences are GTSNPN and SVGIG (reference sequence). The V gene lost 3 bases and the J gene lost 3 bases, with 6 bases spanning the gap. CDR3 amino acids: CAWSPGGNTIYF. In DNA, the CDR3 is TGTGCCTGGAGCCCAGGTGGAAACACCATATATTTT.

This chain connects TRBV2 to TRBJ2-5, with TRBD2 matching 8 bases. V shed 6 bases, J shed 4 bases, and the junction held 10 bases outside the gene matches. The length of the CDR3 is 15 residues. Germline V gene data show CDR1 as SNHLY and CDR2 as FYNNEI. CDR3 sequence (DNA): TGTGCCAGCAGGGGCGGGATACGGGAGGGAGAGACCCAGTACTTC. It codes for CASRGGIREGETQYF.

The rearrangement links TRBV3-1 (or the pseudogene TRBV3-2) to TRBJ2-3, with TRBD2 matching 10 bases. Trimming at V came to 4 bases and at J to 4 bases, leaving 2 bases not matched to a gene. The CDR3 length is 14 residues. The germline gives CDR1 LGHDT, CDR2 YNNKEL (reference sequence). The CDR3 DNA reads as TGTGCCAGCAGCCCTAGCGGGAGATCAGATACGCAGTATTTT. This sequence encodes CASSPSGRSDTQYF.

The chain combines TRBV6-5 with TRBJ2-7; D possibly corresponds to TRBD2 (6 bases). CDR3 length: 12 residues. Germline V gene data show CDR1 as MNHEY and CDR2 as SVGAGI. Trimming took off 10 bases at V and 4 bases at J, with 14 bases between the two ends. CDR3 nucleotides: TGTGCCACTCGGGACTTTTATTACGAGCAGTACTTC. Its translation is CATRDFYYEQYF.

The chain couples TRBV4-3 to TRBJ1-2; 7 nucleotides line up with TRBD1. Trimming removed 4 bases from V and 8 bases from J; junction bases left unmatched: 10. Germline CDR1 and CDR2: LGHNA and YSLEER. The CDR3 has 14 amino acids. CDR3 sequence: CASSPRKGAYGYTF. CDR3 DNA sequence: TGCGCCAGCAGCCCTAGGAAGGGGGCATACGGCTACACCTTC.

V usage is TRBV7-9 and J usage is TRBJ1-4; tentatively, D is TRBD1 (6 bases). Germline V gene sequence: CDR1 SEHNR, CDR2 FQNEAQ (reference sequence). Trimming pared 1 base from V and 4 bases from J, leaving 10 bases between. The CDR3 totals 15 residues. CDR3 in DNA: TGTGCCAGCAGCTTAGATGGACAGAGTAATGAAAAACTGTTTTTT. This codes for CASSLDGQSNEKLFF.

This clone was observed a handful of times. The rearrangement links TRBV2 to TRBJ2-2; a weak D match, TRBD2 (6 bases). The CDR3 totals 14 residues. CDR1 SNHLY and CDR2 FYNNEI come from the germline V gene. Trimming left V 6 bases short and J 4 bases short, with 12 bases between. In DNA form, the CDR3 reads TGTGCCAGCAGAGCTGGACTACTCACCGGGGAGCTGTTTTTT. Translating it yields CASRAGLLTGELFF.

The chain uses TRBV9 and TRBJ2-3, with unresolved D. Germline values: CDR1 SGDLS, CDR2 YYNGEE. With 2 bases removed from V and 0 bases from J, the gap between germline ends came to 10 bases. The CDR3 totals 15 residues. CDR3 bases: TGTGCCAGCAGCGTGGCCCCCTTGAGCACAGATACGCAGTATTTT. This sequence encodes CASSVAPLSTDTQYF. The full variable domain, in which reference TRBV9 and TRBJ2-3 provide the parts outside the CDR3, is DSGVTQTPKHLITATGQRVTLRCSPRSGDLSVYWYQQSLDQGLQFLIQYYNGEERAKGNILERFSAQQFPDLHSELNLSSLELGDSALYFCASSVAPLSTDTQYFGPGTRLTVL.

The gene calls are TRBV3-1 (or the pseudogene TRBV3-2) and TRBJ1-1; D uncertain. CDR3 size: 12 residues. Between the trimmed V and J ends, which lost 1 base and 10 bases, there was a span of 10 bases. Germline V gene lookup returns CDR1 LGHDT and CDR2 YNNKEL (reference sequence). The CDR3 DNA is TGTGCCAGCAGCCAAGTACCTCTACGAGCTTTCTTT. Protein: CASSQVPLRAFF.

The chain is built from TRBV7-9 and TRBJ1-1; D gene ambiguous. The CDR3 totals 15 residues. The germline V and J ends were trimmed by 4 bases and 1 base, with 13 bases remaining between them. Germline CDR1 SEHNR, CDR2 FQNEAQ (reference sequence). The CDR3, as DNA: TGTGCCAGCAGCTCCACACAGATGCCGAACACTGAAGCTTTCTTT. Protein: CASSSTQMPNTEAFF.

V is TRBV6-5 and J is TRBJ1-2, with D possibly TRBD1 on 5 matching bases. The V and J ends lost 8 bases and 4 bases respectively, with 11 bases between them. The CDR3 covers 12 residues. Germline assignment: CDR1 MNHEY and CDR2 SVGAGI. This chain's CDR3 is CASSKRGYGYTF. CDR3 nucleotide sequence: TGTGCCAGCTCCAAAAGGGGCTATGGCTACACCTTC.

This clone was recorded only once. CDR3 nucleotides: TGTGCCAGCAGCGTAGTCTACAGGGAGAACACTGAAGCTTTCTTT. Amino acids: CASSVVYRENTEAFF. The chain carries TRBV9 and TRBJ1-1, with D possibly being TRBD1 (6 bases). Trimming cost V 0 bases and J 1 base, with 10 bases left between them. CDR1 and CDR2 from the germline V gene are SGDLS and YYNGEE. There are 15 residues in the CDR3.

The chain couples TRBV19 to TRBJ2-1, with 12 bases fitting TRBD2. V was clipped by 5 bases and J by 1 base; unmatched bases: 15. The CDR3 totals 20 residues. CDR1 is LNHDA, CDR2 SQIVND, per germline (reference sequence). CDR3 amino acids: CASSPRERLAGDASYNEQFF. The CDR3 bases are TGTGCCAGTAGTCCTCGGGAGCGACTAGCGGGGGATGCGTCCTACAATGAGCAGTTCTTC.

This chain connects TRBV12-3 or TRBV12-4 to TRBJ2-7; D possibly corresponds to TRBD2 (6 bases). CDR3 size: 12 residues. Trimming took 9 bases from V and 6 from J, leaving 15 bases between them. CDR3 nucleotide sequence: TGTGCCAGTAAGACGGGAGAGAGCGAGCAGTACTTC. Translated, it gives CASKTGESEQYF.

The chain couples TRBV9 to TRBJ2-4; weak D call: TRBD1 (5 bases). This CDR3 contains 16 residues. Germline V gives CDR1 SGDLS, CDR2 YYNGEE. Trimming left V 0 bases short and J 3 bases short, with 13 bases between. The CDR3 reads CASSVGGKEVKNIQYF. Written as DNA, the CDR3 is TGTGCCAGCAGCGTAGGGGGCAAAGAGGTCAAAAACATTCAGTACTTC.

Regarding this clone: Other DNA sequences from this sample encode an identical CDR3 as well. The chain carries TRBV19 and TRBJ2-5; 7 bases line up with TRBD2. The V and J ends lost 1 base and 5 bases, in that order; junction bases with no gene match: 7. From germline, CDR1 is LNHDA and CDR2 SQIVND (reference sequence). The CDR3 covers 15 residues. The CDR3 sequence: CASSIGLAGGETQYF. CDR3 DNA: TGTGCCAGTAGTATAGGACTAGCCGGCGGGGAGACCCAGTACTTC.

The V gene is TRBV30, the J gene TRBJ1-5; D remains ambiguous. CDR3 length equals 12 residues. Deletions cut 3 bases from V and 9 bases from J, with 12 bases between. CDR1 GTSNPN and CDR2 SVGIG come from the germline V gene (reference sequence). The DNA of the CDR3 is TGTGCCTGGAGCCAAACCACTGGGCCCCAGCATTTT. Protein: CAWSQTTGPQHF.

The rearrangement joins TRBV5-8 to TRBJ1-5, with 9 bases that match TRBD1. From germline, CDR1 is SGHTS and CDR2 YDEGEE. V shed 3 bases and J 6 bases; nucleotides not matched to a gene: 7. This CDR3 has 15 residues. CDR3 DNA: TGTGCCAGCAGCTCCTGGGACAGGGAAAGTCAGCCCCAGCATTTT. Residues: CASSSWDRESQPQHF.